This TCR beta chain was sequenced during a study of blood T cell repertoires in COVID-19 (TCRdb year 2020). About the full investigation: Samples from collaborators originated in the United States, Italy and Spain and spanned both the acute and convalescent phases of COVID-19. Where available, HLA class I and class II types were obtained from metadata supplied by the sample provider rather than from assay-based typing. A de-identified subject ID, COVID-19 status, age in years and sex were almost always included in the sample metadata. Samples came from the ongoing ImmuneRACE study (first 160 participants) plus 1,254 subjects from 6 global collaborators. The repertoires were released in a freely available public database meant as a resource for research on the immune response to SARS-CoV-2. The material from the prospective study consisted of cDNA or gDNA derived from T cells, B-cell-depleted T cells, or PBMCs. Deeply sampled blood TCRbeta repertoires from subjects exposed to, actively infected with, or recovered from COVID-19 were included in the dataset. Beyond this particular receptor, the publication reports: How much clinical and demographic metadata was included differed by source and by participant, and the metadata was provided uncurated.

The V and J ends are trimmed by 2 bases and 7 bases, leaving 12 bases between them. Reading the germline V gene gives CDR1 MGHDK and CDR2 SYGVNS. The CDR3 contains 14 residues, cysteine and phenylalanine counted. The kept DNA is CDR3 alone, 42 bases in frame from the first base. The collaborating institutions used their own protocols to collect whole blood in K2EDTA tubes. For TCRbeta analysis, collaborator samples were shipped as frozen whole blood, as isolated PBMCs, or as DNA extracted from either sample type. Comment on this clone: The antigen it binds to is not known. The record has no base qualities; no much larger clone is one base away.

The immunoSEQ Assay, a bias-controlled multiplex PCR, was used to amplify TCRbeta CDR3 regions from genomic DNA. As for how the authors treated the data: The number of nucleated cells in each sample was estimated from the amplification of reference gene primers within the assay. Sequence reads were collapsed and filtered to measure the absolute abundance of every unique TCRbeta CDR3 rearrangement. For each sample, productive Simpson clonality was calculated as the square root of Simpson's diversity index across productive rearrangements. TCRdb holds this immuneACCESS table with in-frame rearrangements only. Some clones are missing; in checked studies, unresolved V genes explain under half, and the rest has no known cause. Clonal size and the V and J genes are those of that table, whereas D and trimming came from the DNA. The sample includes approximately 210,000 clones, with about 83% observed a single time. The ten most abundant clones make up roughly 8% of the sample.

The chain uses TRBV25-1 and TRBJ2-1; a tentative D call is TRBD1 (5 bases match). The sequence was obtained from a woman aged 50 to 60 with active or convalescent COVID-19. Specimen: peripheral blood. The CDR3 amino acid sequence is: CASSEKGPRNEQFF. In nucleotide form, the sequence is TGTGCCAGCAGTGAAAAGGGGCCGCGTAATGAGCAGTTCTTC.